The 27 T cell receptor beta chains below all came from one sample that was sequenced in a study of blood T cell repertoires in COVID-19. Clones were read by immunoSEQ multiplex PCR, and TCRdb kept only the in-frame ones, dropping some. The sample yields roughly 72,000 clones, around 90% seen once. Material for sequencing was peripheral blood. The origin of the receptors is a human donor in a cohort sampled during active COVID-19.

The chain employs TRBV2 and TRBJ2-5, with a weak D call TRBD2 (6 bases). V was clipped by 0 bases and J by 5 bases, with 19 bases between them. CDR1 and CDR2 from the germline V gene are SNHLY and FYNNEI. CDR3 size: 17 residues. The CDR3 DNA follows: TGTGCCAGCAGTGAAGCCCCTCGGGGGATGGGAAGCGAGACCCAGTACTTC. Translation: CASSEAPRGMGSETQYF.

This clone was seen a single time. The chain combines TRBV2 with TRBJ2-5; no reliable D call. CDR1 SNHLY and CDR2 FYNNEI come from the germline V gene. The CDR3 has 13 amino acids. V lost 7 bases, J lost 5 bases, and 14 bases lay in between. The CDR3 spells CASTTVFSETQYF. As DNA, the CDR3 is TGTGCCAGCACTACAGTTTTTTCGGAGACCCAGTACTTC.

V and J are TRBV29-1 and TRBJ2-7; TRBD1 agrees at 8 bases. The length of the CDR3 is 13 residues. Losses at the gene ends were 4 bases for V and 5 bases for J; bases not matched to a gene: 7. Germline V gene sequence: CDR1 SQVTM, CDR2 ANQGSEA. CDR3 nucleotide sequence: TGCAGCGTTGGCCCACAGGGGGTGAACGAGCAGTACTTC. Amino acids: CSVGPQGVNEQYF.

J is TRBJ2-5 and V is TRBV2, with TRBD2 matching over 13 bases. The V segment lost 4 bases and the J segment 4 bases; nucleotides outside the gene matches: 3. The CDR3 extends over 15 amino acids. The V gene's germline CDR1 is SNHLY and CDR2 FYNNEI. The CDR3 nucleotides read TGTGCCAGCAGTGTGGGACTAGCGGGACTAGAGACCCAGTACTTC. Translation: CASSVGLAGLETQYF.

The CDR3 region has the DNA TGTGCCAGTAGCCCCGACTTCAATCAGCCCCAGCATTTT. Protein: CASSPDFNQPQHF. The chain links TRBV19 to TRBJ1-5; D remains unclear. The V end lost 6 bases, the J end lost 3 bases, and 9 bases lay between the germline ends. Germline CDR1 and CDR2: LNHDA and SQIVND (reference sequence). CDR3 length: 13 amino acids.

This clone has only one observation. CDR3: CASSQGGRVDTQYF. The CDR3 nucleotides read TGTGCCAGCAGCCAGGGAGGGAGGGTAGATACGCAGTATTTT. The V and J genes are TRBV28 and TRBJ2-3; 7 bases map to TRBD2. CDR1 is MDHEN and CDR2 is SYDVKM in the germline V gene. V lost 6 bases, J lost 5 bases, and 8 bases stayed unmatched. This CDR3 is built from 14 residues. Full variable domain (remainder filled in from reference TRBV28 and TRBJ2-3): DVKVTQSSRYLVKRTGEKVFLECVQDMDHENMFWYRQDPGLGLRLIYFSYDVKMKEKGDIPEGYSVSREKKERFSLILESASTNQTSMYLCASSQGGRVDTQYFGPGTRLTVL.

The chain carries TRBV5-1 and TRBJ2-4; maybe TRBD2 (5 bases). CDR3 size: 14 residues. V was shortened by 1 base and J by 7 bases, with 12 bases between the two germline ends. From germline, CDR1 is SGHRS and CDR2 YFSETQ. The CDR3 is CASSLIPSGNIQYF. CDR3 DNA: TGCGCCAGCAGCTTGATCCCCAGCGGTAACATTCAGTACTTC.

CDR3 bases: TGTGCCAGCAGCGCGAGGGGGCACCAAGAGACCCAGTACTTC. Translation gives CASSARGHQETQYF. This sequence joins TRBV11-3 and TRBJ2-5; 7 bases align to TRBD1. Germline values: CDR1 SGHNT, CDR2 YENEEA. The CDR3 totals 14 residues. V lost 5 bases to trimming and J lost 0 bases; unmatched junction nucleotides: 3.

V gene TRBV12-3 or TRBV12-4 combines with J gene TRBJ1-2, with D hard to call. V lost 2 bases to trimming and J lost 5 bases, with 3 bases between them. There are 11 residues in the CDR3. CDR3 DNA: TGTGCCAGCAGTTTAACATATGGCTACACCTTC. Encoded protein: CASSLTYGYTF.

The chain couples TRBV21-1 to TRBJ1-2. TRBV21-1 is a pseudogene. There are 18 residues in the CDR3. The CDR3 here is CASSPRGAGEGSLVGYTF. The CDR3 DNA reads as TGTGCCAGCAGTCCTCGTGGGGCAGGGGAGGGTTCATTGGTTGGCTACACCTTC.

The chain carries TRBV19 and TRBJ1-1, with TRBD1 matching over 7 bases. The CDR3 has 14 residues. Unmatched junction bases numbered 8, after V lost 6 bases and J lost 4 bases. Germline assignment: CDR1 LNHDA and CDR2 SQIVND (reference sequence). CDR3 sequence (DNA): TGTGCCAGTAGGGCAGGGGGGCGAAGCACTGAAGCTTTCTTT. It is translated as CASRAGGRSTEAFF. Variable domain in full (rest from reference TRBV19 and TRBJ1-1): DGGITQSPKYLFRKEGQNVTLSCEQNLNHDAMYWYRQDPGQGLRLIYYSQIVNDFQKGDIAEGYSVSREKKESFPLTVTSAQKNPTAFYLCASRAGGRSTEAFFGQGTRLTVV.

The rearrangement uses TRBV10-1 and TRBJ2-6; 8 positions match TRBD1. V lost 3 bases to trimming and J lost 0 bases; unmatched junction nucleotides: 10. Per germline, CDR1 WNHNN and CDR2 SYGVQD (reference sequence). There are 19 residues in the CDR3. CDR3 DNA sequence: TGCGCCAGCAGTGAAACTCCTGACAGGGGTCACTCTGGGGCCAACGTCCTGACTTTC. Amino acids: CASSETPDRGHSGANVLTF.

The chain is built from TRBV10-3 and TRBJ1-3; 10 bases align to TRBD1. The CDR3 length is 17 residues. Trimming took 8 bases from V and 0 from J; bases not matched to a gene: 10. Germline lookup yields CDR1 ENHRY and CDR2 SYGVKD. CDR3 nucleotides: TGTGCCATCCCGAAACCGGGACAGGGGCCCTCTGGAAACACCATATATTTT. Encoded protein: CAIPKPGQGPSGNTIYF.

V gene TRBV9 combines with J gene TRBJ2-1; TRBD2 matches at 11 bases. Looked up from germline, CDR1 is SGDLS and CDR2 is YYNGEE. Trimming removed 4 bases from V and 7 bases from J; junction bases left unmatched: 7. The CDR3 is made up of 15 amino acids. The chain's CDR3 is CASSHSGGVGNEQFF. The CDR3 DNA reads as TGTGCCAGCAGCCATAGCGGGGGGGTAGGAAATGAGCAGTTCTTC.

This clone was recorded a few times. The V call is TRBV7-7, the J call TRBJ2-1, with D possibly being TRBD1 (6 bases). The V gene's germline CDR1 is SSHAT and CDR2 FNYEAQ (reference sequence). The CDR3 has 14 amino acids. Trimming removed 5 bases at V and 5 bases at J, with 13 bases between. The CDR3 nucleotides read TGTGCCAGCAGCCCCCTTACAGGGAACAATGAGCAGTTCTTC. Translation gives CASSPLTGNNEQFF.

The V and J genes are TRBV11-3 and TRBJ2-7; TRBD1 agrees at 8 bases. V lost 5 bases, J lost 4 bases, and 10 bases stayed unmatched. The V gene's germline CDR1 is SGHNT and CDR2 YENEEA. CDR3 size: 15 residues. CDR3 protein: CASSLHRGTLYEQYF. CDR3 nucleotides: TGTGCCAGCAGCCTACACAGGGGGACTTTATACGAGCAGTACTTC.

This chain uses TRBV4-2 with TRBJ2-4, with 8 bases aligning to TRBD2. This CDR3 region has 13 residues. The junction had 7 bases not matched to a gene; V was cut back by 7 bases and J by 8 bases. From germline, CDR1 is LGHNA and CDR2 YNFKEQ. The CDR3 protein is CASKSPGGDIQYF. CDR3 nucleotides: TGTGCCAGCAAGTCCCCGGGGGGGGACATTCAGTACTTC.

V usage is TRBV20-1 and J usage is TRBJ2-3; 8 nucleotides align to TRBD2. Looked up from germline, CDR1 is DFQATT and CDR2 is SNEGSKA (reference sequence). J lost 5 bases, V lost 3 bases, and 7 bases had no gene match. The CDR3 loop spans 14 amino acids. CDR3 nucleotide sequence: TGCAGTGCTAGTACGACCGGGGGGGTAGATACGCAGTATTTT. Its protein product is CSASTTGGVDTQYF.

The rearrangement joins TRBV6-5 to TRBJ2-1; the match to TRBD2 covers 8 bases. V shed 7 bases and J 9 bases; nucleotides not matched to a gene: 14. The CDR3 is 15 residues long. From germline, CDR1 is MNHEY and CDR2 SVGAGI. Written as DNA, the CDR3 is TGTGCCAGCAAGGTACAGCGGGAGTTGGTAGGTGAGCAGTTCTTC. This sequence encodes CASKVQRELVGEQFF.

The V call is TRBV2, the J call TRBJ2-3; D might be TRBD2 (6 bases). The CDR3 extends over 15 amino acids. V lost 3 bases, J lost 0 bases, and 10 bases lay in between. Germline-derived CDR1 and CDR2 are SNHLY and FYNNEI. CDR3 bases: TGTGCCAGCAGTGAGGACTATGCTAGCACAGATACGCAGTATTTT. Translating gives CASSEDYASTDTQYF.

This rearrangement joins TRBV19 to TRBJ1-5; D uncertain. CDR3 size: 13 residues. The germline gives CDR1 LNHDA, CDR2 SQIVND (reference sequence). V lost 7 bases and J lost 4, with 11 bases in between. The CDR3, as DNA: TGTGCCAGTAAGGCGGGCTTAAATCAGCCCCAGCATTTT. It translates to CASKAGLNQPQHF. Full variable domain (remainder filled in from reference TRBV19 and TRBJ1-5): DGGITQSPKYLFRKEGQNVTLSCEQNLNHDAMYWYRQDPGQGLRLIYYSQIVNDFQKGDIAEGYSVSREKKESFPLTVTSAQKNPTAFYLCASKAGLNQPQHFGDGTRLSIL.

The chain employs TRBV29-1 and TRBJ2-7, with 9 positions matching TRBD2. The CDR3 runs 14 residues. The J segment lost 0 bases and the V segment lost 5 bases, leaving 5 bases of the junction unmatched. CDR1 SQVTM and CDR2 ANQGSEA come from the germline V gene. The CDR3 region is CSVPTSGNSYEQYF. In DNA form, the CDR3 reads TGCAGCGTTCCGACTAGCGGAAACTCCTACGAGCAGTACTTC.

This clone was observed a few times. The CDR3 DNA reads TGTGCCAGTAGTCCGCAGGGGGTGCGTGGCTACACCTTC. Encoded protein: CASSPQGVRGYTF. The chain joins TRBV19 to TRBJ1-2; 7 bases fit TRBD1. CDR1 is LNHDA, CDR2 SQIVND, per germline (reference sequence). The CDR3 runs 13 residues. J was trimmed by 7 bases and V by 5 bases; bases with no gene match: 7.

This clone appeared a few times. The DNA is omitted, as the CDR3 cannot be located on it reliably, and the CDR3 follows TCRdb's listing. The CDR3 sequence: CTSSQLWVGEGNQPQHF. The chain combines TRBV1 with TRBJ1-5; the table's TRBD1 call for D was not verified on the DNA. TRBV1 is labeled a pseudogene. The CDR3 spans 17 amino acids, including both terminal residues.

The gene calls are TRBV5-1 and TRBJ2-1; 13 nucleotides agree with TRBD2. The junction had 6 bases not matched to a gene; V was cut back by 4 bases and J by 8 bases. Germline-derived CDR1 and CDR2 are SGHRS and YFSETQ. This CDR3 has 15 residues. CDR3 region: CASSPQTSGGYEQFF. Here the CDR3 DNA reads TGCGCCAGCAGCCCACAGACTAGCGGGGGGTATGAGCAGTTCTTC.

J is TRBJ2-5 and V is TRBV7-8, with TRBD2 matching over 7 bases. There are 20 residues in the CDR3. V lost 5 bases to trimming and J lost 3 bases; unmatched junction nucleotides: 24. Germline values: CDR1 SGHVS, CDR2 FQNEAQ. CDR3 sequence (DNA): TGTGCCAGCAGCCCCCGCTTGGGGGTGAATGGGGGAGGGCGAGAAGAGACCCAGTACTTC. Residues: CASSPRLGVNGGGREETQYF. Filled out from reference TRBV7-8 and TRBJ2-5, the complete variable domain reads GAGVSQSPRYKVAKRGQDVALRCDPISGHVSLFWYQQALGQGPEFLTYFQNEAQLDKSGLPSDRFFAERPEGSVSTLKIQRTQQEDSAVYLCASSPRLGVNGGGREETQYFGPGTRLLVL.

This clone was recorded once. CDR3 loop: CASTLTSGGAYEQFF. DNA of the CDR3: TGTGCCAGCACCTTGACTAGCGGGGGGGCCTATGAGCAGTTCTTC. V usage is TRBV6-4 and J usage is TRBJ2-1; 14 bases are shared with TRBD2. The length of the CDR3 is 15 residues. Germline lookup yields CDR1 MRHNA and CDR2 SNTAGT. Trimming took 7 bases from V and 8 from J; bases not matched to a gene: 7.